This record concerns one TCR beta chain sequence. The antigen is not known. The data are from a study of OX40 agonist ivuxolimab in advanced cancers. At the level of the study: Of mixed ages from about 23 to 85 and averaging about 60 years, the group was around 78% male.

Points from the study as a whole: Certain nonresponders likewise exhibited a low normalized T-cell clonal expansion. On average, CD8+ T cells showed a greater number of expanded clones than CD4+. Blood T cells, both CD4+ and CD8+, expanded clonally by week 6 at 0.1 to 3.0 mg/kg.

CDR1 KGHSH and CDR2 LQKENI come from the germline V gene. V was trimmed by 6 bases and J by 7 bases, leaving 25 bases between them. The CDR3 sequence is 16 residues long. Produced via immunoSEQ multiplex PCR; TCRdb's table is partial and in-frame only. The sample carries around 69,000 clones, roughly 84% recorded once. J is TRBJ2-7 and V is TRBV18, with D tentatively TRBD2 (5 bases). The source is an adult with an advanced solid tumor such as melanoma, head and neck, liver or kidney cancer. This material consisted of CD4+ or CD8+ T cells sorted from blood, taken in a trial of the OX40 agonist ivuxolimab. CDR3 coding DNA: TGTGCCAGCTCCCCTATCGAGCAGGACTTCTCGGAGGAGCAGTACTTC. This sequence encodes CASSPIEQDFSEEQYF. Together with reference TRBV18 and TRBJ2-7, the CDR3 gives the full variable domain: NAGVMQNPRHLVRRRGQEARLRCSPMKGHSHVYWYRQLPEEGLKFMVYLQKENIIDESGMPKERFSAEFPKEGPSILRIQQVVRGDSAAYFCASSPIEQDFSEEQYFGPGTRLTVT.